The present entry profiles one TCR beta chain with its context. It has no known antigen specificity. No much larger clone is present one base from it, and per-base qualities are unavailable. To prepare the library, the immunoSEQ multiplex PCR assay was applied. Sourced from immuneACCESS, this table was stored by TCRdb with only in-frame sequences that have V and J called. A share of the clones is absent; for the studies checked, an unresolved V gene accounts for under half, and the remainder has no known explanation. The sample table holds under 11,000 clones, of which around two thirds were seen once. The top ten constitute around an eighth of the sample. The donors were people with melanoma. This record comes from a study of CD4+ T cells in melanoma (dated 2022 in TCRdb). Describing the broader study: Neoantigen-specific CD4+ T cells in human melanoma were what the study investigated.

The research as a whole found: Neoantigen-specific CD4+ T cells were reported to be correlated with the function of CD8+ T cells, macrophages and B cells. According to the report, neoantigen-specific CD4+ T cells in melanoma displayed diverse differentiation states.

The sequencing sample was made of cells from a culture (not recorded whether cultured in vitro). The receptor was isolated from a human donor with melanoma.

The DNA sequence follows: TGCAGCGTTGTTCGGACAGGGTTAGATACGCAGTATTTT. This is translated as CSVVRTGLDTQYF. Here the chain combines TRBV29-1 and TRBJ2-3; 8 nucleotides in the junction match TRBD1. Unmatched junction bases come to 5, with V trimmed by 4 bases and J by 5 bases. Taken from the germline V gene, the CDR1 and CDR2 loops are SQVTM and ANQGSEA. The CDR3 covers 13 residues, taking in both the cysteine and the phenylalanine. The only DNA kept is the CDR3, 39 bases in frame from the first base.